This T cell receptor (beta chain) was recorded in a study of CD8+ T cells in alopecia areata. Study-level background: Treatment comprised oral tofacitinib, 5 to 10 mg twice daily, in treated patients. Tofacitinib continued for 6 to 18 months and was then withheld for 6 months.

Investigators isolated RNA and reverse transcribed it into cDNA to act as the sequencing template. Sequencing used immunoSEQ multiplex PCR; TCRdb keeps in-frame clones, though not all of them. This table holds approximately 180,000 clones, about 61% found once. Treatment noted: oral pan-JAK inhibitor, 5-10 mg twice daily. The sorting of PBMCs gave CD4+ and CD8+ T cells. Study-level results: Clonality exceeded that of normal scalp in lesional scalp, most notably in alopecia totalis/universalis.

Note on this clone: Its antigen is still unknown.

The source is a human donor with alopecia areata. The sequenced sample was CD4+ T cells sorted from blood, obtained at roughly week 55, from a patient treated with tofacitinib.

CDR3 nucleotides: TGTGCCAGCAGTGTAGCGGCAGGGTCGAACACTGAAGCTTTCTTT. Translating gives CASSVAAGSNTEAFF. The gene calls are TRBV6-1 and TRBJ1-1; D is perhaps TRBD1 (5 bases). CDR3 length: 15 amino acids. V gave up 4 bases and J gave up 1 base, with 13 bases separating them. Germline V CDR1 and CDR2: MNHNS, SASEGT.